This T cell receptor beta chain was retrieved from a study of Tregs in tolerant kidney transplant recipients. The assay was immunoSEQ multiplex PCR, and TCRdb's table has in-frame clones only and misses some. The table lists tens of thousands of clones. A note on this clone: Sequencing ends 3 residues short of the CDR3 end; the germline J gene provides the rest.

CD4+CD25+CD127- Tregs, CD4+CD25- non-Tregs, CD4 and CD8 cells were sorted. The V gene's germline CDR1 is LNHDA and CDR2 SQIVND (reference sequence). V shed 2 bases and J shed 0 bases, with 14 bases lying between them. The CDR3 is made up of 17 amino acids. This TCR came from a human donor who received a combined kidney and bone marrow transplant. This chain uses TRBV19 with TRBJ1-3; perhaps TRBD1 as D (6 bases). Here the sequenced sample was CD4+ T cells from blood, taken before the transplant. The sequenced part of the CDR3 DNA is TGTGCCAGTAGTATACTCGAGGACAGTCTCTCTGGAAACACC. Translation: CASSILEDSLSGNT. The whole CDR3 is CASSILEDSLSGNTIYF. Full variable domain (missing parts from reference TRBV19 and TRBJ1-3): DGGITQSPKYLFRKEGQNVTLSCEQNLNHDAMYWYRQDPGQGLRLIYYSQIVNDFQKGDIAEGYSVSREKKESFPLTVTSAQKNPTAFYLCASSILEDSLSGNTIYFGEGSWLTVV.